This T cell receptor beta chain was sequenced for a study of siplizumab effects on memory and regulatory T cells. Data came from immunoSEQ multiplex PCR; TCRdb stores just in-frame clones and leaves some out. The sample has some 100,000 clones; 94% are singletons. Losses at the gene ends were 7 bases for V and 4 bases for J; bases not matched to a gene: 6. The CDR3 covers 13 residues. The germline gives CDR1 ENHRY, CDR2 SYGVKD. This chain uses TRBV10-3 with TRBJ1-2; 7 positions match TRBD1. The sample taken for sequencing was Tregs sorted from blood. The TCR originated in a human donor in good health. DNA of the CDR3: TGTGCCATCACCGGACAGGCTGGCTATGGCTACACCTTC. It translates to CAITGQAGYGYTF.